The rows below give T cell receptor beta chains drawn from one sample of a study of cytomegalovirus exposure and HLA in healthy donors. Repertoires were generated with immunoSEQ multiplex PCR, while TCRdb's copy carries only in-frame clones and drops some. Of roughly 200,000 clones in the sample, 77% were seen once. Sequencing was done on a sample of PBMCs. The receptors derive from an older woman in good health and CMV-seropositive. The CDR3 runs from the conserved cysteine through the conserved F or W. The order of the fields is D gene, V gene, clone size, J gene, CDR3 length, CDR3 DNA, CDR3 protein. A D gene is named only where the DNA matches it firmly. Size tells how often a clone was seen (once, few, many) or the class of an expanded clone, and some rows leave it out.

d_gene: -
v_gene: TRBV9
abundance: -
j_gene: TRBJ2-1
len: 15
CDR3nt: TGTGCCAGCAGCGTAGCGGGAGCGGGCTACAATGAGCAGTTCTTC
CDR3aa: CASSVAGAGYNEQFF

d_gene: TRBD1
v_gene: TRBV6-1
abundance: -
j_gene: TRBJ2-1
len: 16
CDR3nt: TGTGCCAGCAGTGAAGTTTGGGACAGCTCCTACAATGAGCAGTTCTTC
CDR3aa: CASSEVWDSSYNEQFF

d_gene: -
v_gene: TRBV11-3
abundance: -
j_gene: TRBJ1-2
len: 13
CDR3nt: TGTGCCAGCAGCAAGGGAGGGAATCGGGGCTACACCTTC
CDR3aa: CASSKGGNRGYTF

d_gene: -
v_gene: TRBV11-2
abundance: -
j_gene: TRBJ2-3
len: 17
CDR3nt: TGTGCCAGCAGCTTAAGCCCCTGGGCAGGGGGCACAGATACGCAGTATTTT
CDR3aa: CASSLSPWAGGTDTQYF

d_gene: -
v_gene: TRBV2
abundance: -
j_gene: TRBJ1-1
len: 14
CDR3nt: TGTGCCAGCAGTAGGCGGGGAGGAGATACTGAAGCTTTCTTT
CDR3aa: CASSRRGGDTEAFF

d_gene: -
v_gene: TRBV10-3
abundance: -
j_gene: TRBJ1-2
len: 12
CDR3nt: TGTGCCATCAGTGATGGGCAGGGTGGCTACACCTTC
CDR3aa: CAISDGQGGYTF

d_gene: TRBD1
v_gene: TRBV30
abundance: -
j_gene: TRBJ2-7
len: 16
CDR3nt: TGTGCCTGGAGTGCAGGGGACAGGTATAGCTCCTACGAGCAGTACTTC
CDR3aa: CAWSAGDRYSSYEQYF

d_gene: TRBD2
v_gene: TRBV5-1
abundance: -
j_gene: TRBJ2-1
len: 15
CDR3nt: TGCGCCAGCAGCTTAGCGGGAGACGGTTACAATGAGCAGTTCTTC
CDR3aa: CASSLAGDGYNEQFF

d_gene: -
v_gene: TRBV28
abundance: -
j_gene: TRBJ2-7
len: 15
CDR3nt: TGTGCCAGCAGTTTATGGGGCCAGTTACCCTACGAGCAGTACTTC
CDR3aa: CASSLWGQLPYEQYF

d_gene: -
v_gene: TRBV5-1
abundance: -
j_gene: TRBJ2-5
len: 12
CDR3nt: TGCGCCAGCAGCTTGGGCCAGGAGACCCAGTACTTC
CDR3aa: CASSLGQETQYF

d_gene: TRBD1
v_gene: TRBV6-1
abundance: -
j_gene: TRBJ1-6
len: 15
CDR3nt: TGTGCCAGCATCTCAGGACAGGGCAATAATTCACCCCTCCACTTT
CDR3aa: CASISGQGNNSPLHF

d_gene: -
v_gene: TRBV19
abundance: -
j_gene: TRBJ2-6
len: 14
CDR3nt: TGTGCCAGTAGTTCCCACTCTGGGGCCAACGTCCTGACTTTC
CDR3aa: CASSSHSGANVLTF

d_gene: -
v_gene: TRBV19
abundance: -
j_gene: TRBJ1-1
len: 14
CDR3nt: TGTGCCACCCATCCAAGGCAGGCGAACACTGAAGCTTTCTTT
CDR3aa: CATHPRQANTEAFF

d_gene: TRBD1
v_gene: TRBV7-2
abundance: -
j_gene: TRBJ1-5
len: 16
CDR3nt: TGTGCCAGCAGCTTAACAGGGGGCGCTGGCAATCAGCCCCAGCATTTT
CDR3aa: CASSLTGGAGNQPQHF

d_gene: TRBD1
v_gene: TRBV9
abundance: -
j_gene: TRBJ1-2
len: 16
CDR3nt: TGTGCCAGCAGCCTGATGGAGACAGGGTTGGCCTATGGCTACACCTTC
CDR3aa: CASSLMETGLAYGYTF

d_gene: TRBD2
v_gene: TRBV7-3
abundance: -
j_gene: TRBJ2-3
len: 15
CDR3nt: TGTGCCAGCAGCTTAAAGAGCGGGGGGGTAGATACGCAGTATTTT
CDR3aa: CASSLKSGGVDTQYF

d_gene: TRBD1
v_gene: TRBV4-2
abundance: few
j_gene: TRBJ1-5
len: 15
CDR3nt: TGTGCCAGCAGCCAAGATGGACAGGGCTTACAGCCCCAGCATTTT
CDR3aa: CASSQDGQGLQPQHF

d_gene: TRBD2
v_gene: TRBV19
abundance: -
j_gene: TRBJ2-2
len: 16
CDR3nt: TGTGCCAGTAGTTACCTAGCGGGAGTCGGGATCGGGGAGCTGTTTTTT
CDR3aa: CASSYLAGVGIGELFF

d_gene: -
v_gene: TRBV5-1
abundance: -
j_gene: TRBJ2-1
len: 17
CDR3nt: TGCGCCAGCAGCTTGGGGGTAGGCGCTAGCTCCTACAATGAGCAGTTCTTC
CDR3aa: CASSLGVGASSYNEQFF

d_gene: -
v_gene: TRBV5-1
abundance: -
j_gene: TRBJ2-3
len: 15
CDR3nt: TGCGCCAGCAGCTTGGGGGTAGGGGTGACAGATACGCAGTATTTT
CDR3aa: CASSLGVGVTDTQYF

d_gene: -
v_gene: TRBV10-2
abundance: -
j_gene: TRBJ2-3
len: 14
CDR3nt: TGCGCCAGCAGAGCGGCTAGTCGATTGGATACGCAGTATTTT
CDR3aa: CASRAASRLDTQYF

d_gene: -
v_gene: TRBV11-3
abundance: few
j_gene: TRBJ2-1
len: 15
CDR3nt: TGTGCCAGCAGTCGAGGGGGGGGCTCCTACAATGAGCAGTTCTTC
CDR3aa: CASSRGGGSYNEQFF

d_gene: TRBD1
v_gene: TRBV28
abundance: -
j_gene: TRBJ1-4
len: 13
CDR3nt: TGTGCCAGCAGTTTAGGACAGGGCCGCGAACTGTTTTTT
CDR3aa: CASSLGQGRELFF

d_gene: -
v_gene: TRBV4-1
abundance: once
j_gene: TRBJ1-6
len: 15
CDR3nt: TGCGCCAGCAGCCCTATGGGCCTCAGCCCTTCACCCCTCCACTTT
CDR3aa: CASSPMGLSPSPLHF

d_gene: -
v_gene: TRBV4-2
abundance: -
j_gene: TRBJ1-1
len: 16
CDR3nt: TGTGCCAGCAGCCCTCAAATAGGGGGGGCTGACACTGAAGCTTTCTTT
CDR3aa: CASSPQIGGADTEAFF

d_gene: TRBD2
v_gene: TRBV19
abundance: once
j_gene: TRBJ2-3
len: 13
CDR3nt: TGTGCCAGTTTATCGCGGGGGGAAGATACGCAGTATTTT
CDR3aa: CASLSRGEDTQYF

d_gene: -
v_gene: TRBV11-2
abundance: few
j_gene: TRBJ2-7
len: 14
CDR3nt: TGTGCCAGCAGCTTACCTAGCGTGATCTACGAGCAGTACTTC
CDR3aa: CASSLPSVIYEQYF

d_gene: TRBD1
v_gene: TRBV5-4
abundance: -
j_gene: TRBJ2-7
len: 14
CDR3nt: TGTGCCAGCAGCCATCCGGGACAGGCAACCGAGCAGTACTTC
CDR3aa: CASSHPGQATEQYF

d_gene: -
v_gene: TRBV28
abundance: -
j_gene: TRBJ1-1
len: 14
CDR3nt: TGTGCCAGCACCCCCTATTGGGCAGGCACTGAAGCTTTCTTT
CDR3aa: CASTPYWAGTEAFF

d_gene: TRBD1
v_gene: TRBV29-1
abundance: few
j_gene: TRBJ1-1
len: 12
CDR3nt: TGCAGCGTCCGACAGGGGAACACTGAAGCTTTCTTT
CDR3aa: CSVRQGNTEAFF

d_gene: -
v_gene: TRBV7-2
abundance: -
j_gene: TRBJ2-3
len: 15
CDR3nt: TGTGCCAGCAGCTTAGGAGTGTTCGGCACAGATACGCAGTATTTT
CDR3aa: CASSLGVFGTDTQYF

d_gene: -
v_gene: TRBV7-2
abundance: -
j_gene: TRBJ1-5
len: 14
CDR3nt: TGTGCCAGCAGCGCCGGGGACTGGGGTCAGCCCCAGCATTTT
CDR3aa: CASSAGDWGQPQHF

d_gene: -
v_gene: TRBV5-1
abundance: -
j_gene: TRBJ1-2
len: 14
CDR3nt: TGCGCCAGCAGCCTTGACACTCCTAACTATGGCTACACCTTC
CDR3aa: CASSLDTPNYGYTF